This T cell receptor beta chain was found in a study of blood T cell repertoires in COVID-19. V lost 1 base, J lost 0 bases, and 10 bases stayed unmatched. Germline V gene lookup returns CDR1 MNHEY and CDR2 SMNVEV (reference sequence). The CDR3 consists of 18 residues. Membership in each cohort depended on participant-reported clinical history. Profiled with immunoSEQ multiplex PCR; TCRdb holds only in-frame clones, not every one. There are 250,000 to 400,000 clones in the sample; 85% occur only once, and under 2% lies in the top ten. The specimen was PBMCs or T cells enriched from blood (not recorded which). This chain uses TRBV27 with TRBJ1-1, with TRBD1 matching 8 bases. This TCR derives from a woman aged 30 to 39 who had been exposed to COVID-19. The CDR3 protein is CASSLFPPGGGVNTEAFF. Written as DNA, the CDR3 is TGTGCCAGCAGTTTATTTCCCCCAGGGGGCGGGGTGAACACTGAAGCTTTCTTT.